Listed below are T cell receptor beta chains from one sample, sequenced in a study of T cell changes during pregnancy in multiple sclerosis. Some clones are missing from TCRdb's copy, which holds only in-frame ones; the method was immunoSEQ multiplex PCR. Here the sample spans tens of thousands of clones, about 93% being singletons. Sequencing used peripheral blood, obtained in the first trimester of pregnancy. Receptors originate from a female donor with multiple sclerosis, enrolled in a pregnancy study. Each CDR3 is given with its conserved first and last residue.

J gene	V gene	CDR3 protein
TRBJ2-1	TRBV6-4	CASSDGHAPTYNEQFF
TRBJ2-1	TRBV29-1	CSVVPWPTAYNEQFF
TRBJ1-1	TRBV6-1	CASNSGQGLGTEAFF
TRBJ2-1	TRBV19	CASSTSGGAYNEQFF
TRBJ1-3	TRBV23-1	CASRPPSGVSGNTIYF
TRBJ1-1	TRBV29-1	CSVGEGTEAFF
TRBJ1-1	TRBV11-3	CASSRRTGIEAFF
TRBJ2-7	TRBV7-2	CASRSSYEQYF
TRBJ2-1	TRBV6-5	CASTNRDRLREQFF
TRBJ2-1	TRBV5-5	CASSLATSLGEQFF
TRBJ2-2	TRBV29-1	CSVGTGSANTGELFF
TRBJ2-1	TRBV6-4	CASRQAPQHEQFF
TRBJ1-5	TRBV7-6	CASSLEVDNSNQPQHF